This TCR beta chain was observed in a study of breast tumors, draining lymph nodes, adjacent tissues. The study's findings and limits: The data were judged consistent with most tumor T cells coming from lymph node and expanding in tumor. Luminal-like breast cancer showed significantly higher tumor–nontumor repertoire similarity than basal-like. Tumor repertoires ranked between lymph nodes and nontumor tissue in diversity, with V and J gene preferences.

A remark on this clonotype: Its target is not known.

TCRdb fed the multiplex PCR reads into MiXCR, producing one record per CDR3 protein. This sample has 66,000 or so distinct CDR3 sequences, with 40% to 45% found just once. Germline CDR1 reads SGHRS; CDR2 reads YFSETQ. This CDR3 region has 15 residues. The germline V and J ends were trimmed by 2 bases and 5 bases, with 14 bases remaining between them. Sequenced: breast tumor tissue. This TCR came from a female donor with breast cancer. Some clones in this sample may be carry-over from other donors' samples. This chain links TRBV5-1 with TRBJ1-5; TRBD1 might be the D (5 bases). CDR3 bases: TGCGCCAGCAGCTTTTGGGCAGGAGGGGATCAGCCCCAGCATTTT. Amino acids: CASSFWAGGDQPQHF.